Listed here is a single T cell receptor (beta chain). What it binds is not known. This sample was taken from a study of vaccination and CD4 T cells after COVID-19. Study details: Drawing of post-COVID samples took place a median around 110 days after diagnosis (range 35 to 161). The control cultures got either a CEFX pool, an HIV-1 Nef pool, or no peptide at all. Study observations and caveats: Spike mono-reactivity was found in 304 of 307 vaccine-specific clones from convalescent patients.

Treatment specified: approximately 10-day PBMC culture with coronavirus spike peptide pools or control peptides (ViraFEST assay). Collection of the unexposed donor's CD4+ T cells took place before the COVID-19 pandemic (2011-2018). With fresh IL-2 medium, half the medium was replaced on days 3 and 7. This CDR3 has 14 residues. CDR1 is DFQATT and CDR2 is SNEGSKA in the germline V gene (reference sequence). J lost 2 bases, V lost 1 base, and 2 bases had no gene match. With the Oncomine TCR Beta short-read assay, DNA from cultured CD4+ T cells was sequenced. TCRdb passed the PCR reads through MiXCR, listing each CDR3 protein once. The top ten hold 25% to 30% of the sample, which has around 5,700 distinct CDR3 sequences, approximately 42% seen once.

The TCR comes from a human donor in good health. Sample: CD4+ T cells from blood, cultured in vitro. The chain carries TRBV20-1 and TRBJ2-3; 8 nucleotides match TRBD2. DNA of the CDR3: TGCAGTGCTAGAGTTAGCGGGATCACAGATACGCAGTATTTT. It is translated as CSARVSGITDTQYF.